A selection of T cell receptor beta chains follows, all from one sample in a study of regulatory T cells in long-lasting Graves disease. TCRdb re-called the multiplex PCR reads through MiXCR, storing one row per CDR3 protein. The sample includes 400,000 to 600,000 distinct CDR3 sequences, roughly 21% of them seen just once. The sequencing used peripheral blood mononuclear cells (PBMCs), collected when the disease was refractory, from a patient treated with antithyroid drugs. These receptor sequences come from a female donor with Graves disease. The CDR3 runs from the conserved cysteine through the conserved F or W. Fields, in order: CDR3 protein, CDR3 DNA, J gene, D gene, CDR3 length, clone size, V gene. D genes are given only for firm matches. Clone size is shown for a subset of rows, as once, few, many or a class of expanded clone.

CAWSHTGGSAFF | TGTGCCTGGAGTCACACAGGGGGCTCAGCTTTCTTT | TRBJ1-1 | TRBD1 | 12 | few | TRBV30
CASSFWRLTEAFF | TGTGCCAGCAGTTTTTGGAGGCTCACTGAAGCTTTCTTT | TRBJ1-1 | NA | 13 | many | TRBV12-3/TRBV12-4
CATSDPGQGVYGYTF | TGTGCCACCAGTGACCCGGGACAGGGAGTCTATGGCTACACCTTC | TRBJ1-2 | TRBD1 | 15 | many | TRBV24-1
CASSPRLAVAYEQYF | TGTGCCAGCAGTCCAAGACTAGCGGTGGCCTACGAGCAGTACTTC | TRBJ2-7 | TRBD2 | 15 | many | TRBV27
CASSLDRLSSGNIQYF | TGTGCCAGCAGCTTAGACAGGCTCTCATCCGGAAACATTCAGTACTTC | TRBJ2-4 | NA | 16 | few | TRBV13
CATSDQDSYGYTF | TGTGCCACCAGTGACCAGGACAGCTATGGCTACACCTTC | TRBJ1-2 | NA | 13 | many | TRBV24-1
CASSFTSGEETQYF | TGTGCCAGCAGTTTTACTAGCGGGGAAGAGACCCAGTACTTC | TRBJ2-5 | TRBD2 | 14 | many | TRBV7-2
CASAGGAQNEQYF | TGTGCCAGCGCGGGGGGGGCGCAGAACGAGCAGTACTTC | TRBJ2-7 | TRBD2 | 13 | few | TRBV7-9
CSASSGSTDTQYF | TGCAGTGCTAGCAGCGGAAGCACAGATACGCAGTATTTT | TRBJ2-3 | NA | 13 | NA | TRBV20-1
CASSPPTGSSREQYF | TGCGCCAGCAGCCCTCCTACAGGATCGTCTAGGGAGCAGTACTTC | TRBJ2-7 | NA | 15 | NA | TRBV5-1
CASSLRGAGANEKLFF | TGTGCCAGCAGCTTAAGAGGGGCAGGGGCTAATGAAAAACTGTTTTTT | TRBJ1-4 | NA | 16 | many | TRBV13
CASSQPRRGGNTEAFF | TGTGCCAGCAGCCAACCCCGGAGGGGGGGGAACACTGAAGCTTTCTTT | TRBJ1-1 | NA | 16 | NA | TRBV16
CASSQTSATSEQYF | TGTGCCAGCAGTCAAACTAGCGCCACCTCCGAGCAGTACTTC | TRBJ2-7 | TRBD2 | 14 | many | TRBV28
CASSGGETGGTTYEQYF | TGTGCCAGCAGTGGGGGGGAGACAGGGGGAACAACGTACGAGCAGTACTTC | TRBJ2-7 | TRBD1 | 17 | few | TRBV6-1
CASRPGLRSGANVLTF | TGTGCCAGCAGACCGGGACTGCGCTCTGGGGCCAACGTCCTGACTTTC | TRBJ2-6 | NA | 16 | NA | TRBV6-2/TRBV6-3
CASSVAGDQPQHF | TGTGCCAGCAGCGTAGCGGGGGATCAGCCCCAGCATTTT | TRBJ1-5 | NA | 13 | once | TRBV9
CSVSSGLAGHTQYF | TGCAGTGTTAGCTCGGGACTAGCGGGCCATACGCAGTATTTT | TRBJ2-3 | TRBD2 | 14 | NA | TRBV20-1
CSAKRGRGASYEQYF | TGCAGTGCTAAACGGGGGCGGGGAGCCTCCTACGAGCAGTACTTC | TRBJ2-7 | NA | 15 | many | TRBV20-1
CAWEPLWGYTF | TGTGCCTGGGAGCCGTTGTGGGGCTACACCTTC | TRBJ1-2 | NA | 11 | many | TRBV30
CSARMSIIGNEQFF | TGCAGTGCTAGAATGTCGATAATTGGGAATGAGCAGTTCTTC | TRBJ2-1 | NA | 14 | NA | TRBV20-1
CASTTGGLNTGELFF | TGTGCCAGCACAACGGGGGGACTAAACACCGGGGAGCTGTTTTTT | TRBJ2-2 | TRBD2 | 15 | NA | TRBV28
CSARTAWVAPLHF | TGCAGTGCTAGGACTGCCTGGGTCGCACCCCTCCACTTT | TRBJ1-6 | NA | 13 | NA | TRBV20-1
CASSFRAATNEKLFF | TGCGCCAGCAGCTTCAGGGCTGCAACTAATGAAAAACTGTTTTTT | TRBJ1-4 | NA | 15 | NA | TRBV5-1
CASSLEATGELFF | TGCGCCAGCAGCTTGGAGGCCACCGGGGAGCTGTTTTTT | TRBJ2-2 | NA | 13 | NA | TRBV5-1